The rows below give T cell receptor beta chains drawn from one sample of a study of cytotoxic CD8 clonotypes in ibrutinib-treated CLL. This table comes from immunoSEQ multiplex PCR, and its TCRdb copy is limited to in-frame clones, with some not included. The sample contains around 70,000 clones, 75% to 90% of which appear only once. This sample comprised PBMCs, obtained after 24 months of ibrutinib treatment. These receptors came from a human donor with chronic lymphocytic leukemia. The CDR3 runs from the conserved cysteine through the conserved F or W. The order of the fields is clone size, J gene, V gene, D gene, CDR3 DNA, CDR3 protein. A D gene is named only where the DNA matches it firmly. Only some rows state a clone size, as once, few, many or a class for expanded clones.

clone size: NA; J gene: TRBJ2-1; V gene: TRBV6-1; D gene: NA; CDR3 DNA: TGTGCCAGCAGTGGCCCGGACAGGGGGAGACTAGCGGTATACAATGAGCAGTTCTTC; CDR3 protein: CASSGPDRGRLAVYNEQFF
clone size: NA; J gene: TRBJ2-3; V gene: TRBV29-1; D gene: NA; CDR3 DNA: TGCAGCGTTGAGGGGGGGCGGACTAGCACAGATACGCAGTATTTT; CDR3 protein: CSVEGGRTSTDTQYF
clone size: NA; J gene: TRBJ2-7; V gene: TRBV29-1; D gene: NA; CDR3 DNA: TGCAGCGTTTCAGGGAAATGGGGGCCCTACGAGCAGTACTTC; CDR3 protein: CSVSGKWGPYEQYF
clone size: once; J gene: TRBJ2-1; V gene: TRBV9; D gene: TRBD2; CDR3 DNA: TGTGCCAGCAGCGTAGAGGTGGGGAGGGCTGAGCAGTTCTTC; CDR3 protein: CASSVEVGRAEQFF
clone size: NA; J gene: TRBJ2-7; V gene: TRBV6-1; D gene: TRBD1; CDR3 DNA: TGTGCCAGCAGTGAATGGTACAGACAGGGGAGAGAGCAGTACTTC; CDR3 protein: CASSEWYRQGREQYF
clone size: once; J gene: TRBJ1-1; V gene: TRBV6-1; D gene: NA; CDR3 DNA: TGTGCCAGCATCCAGGCCGTCGAAGCTTTCTTT; CDR3 protein: CASIQAVEAFF
clone size: NA; J gene: TRBJ1-1; V gene: TRBV11-2; D gene: NA; CDR3 DNA: TGTGCCAGCAGCTTATGGGGGCAGCAGGGGCTGAAAACTGAAGCTTTCTTT; CDR3 protein: CASSLWGQQGLKTEAFF
clone size: NA; J gene: TRBJ1-2; V gene: TRBV6-1; D gene: NA; CDR3 DNA: TGTGCCAGCAGGACAGATCGTAACTATGGCTACACCTTC; CDR3 protein: CASRTDRNYGYTF
clone size: once; J gene: TRBJ2-7; V gene: TRBV25-1; D gene: TRBD1; CDR3 DNA: TGTGCCAGCAGTGAACTCGGGACAGGCTCCTACGAGCAGTACTTC; CDR3 protein: CASSELGTGSYEQYF
clone size: once; J gene: TRBJ1-3; V gene: TRBV5-6; D gene: NA; CDR3 DNA: TGTGCCAGCAGCTTGGAGTTGGCAGGCCCAACTGGAAACACCATATATTTT; CDR3 protein: CASSLELAGPTGNTIYF
clone size: NA; J gene: TRBJ2-7; V gene: TRBV10-3; D gene: NA; CDR3 DNA: TGTGCCATCAGTGAGACCCTGGGGTACGAGCAGTACTTC; CDR3 protein: CAISETLGYEQYF
clone size: NA; J gene: TRBJ2-5; V gene: TRBV5-1; D gene: NA; CDR3 DNA: TGCGCCAGCAGCTACAGTGGGAAAAAAGAGACCCAGTACTTC; CDR3 protein: CASSYSGKKETQYF
clone size: NA; J gene: TRBJ1-4; V gene: TRBV7-2; D gene: NA; CDR3 DNA: TGTGCCAGCAGCGAGACAGACCCAACTAATGAAAAACTGTTTTTT; CDR3 protein: CASSETDPTNEKLFF
clone size: NA; J gene: TRBJ2-5; V gene: TRBV7-9; D gene: NA; CDR3 DNA: TGTGCCAGCAGCTTTTCGTGGAACAGAGCCCCGGATTCGACCCAGTACTTC; CDR3 protein: CASSFSWNRAPDSTQYF
clone size: NA; J gene: TRBJ2-7; V gene: TRBV19; D gene: TRBD2; CDR3 DNA: TGTGCCAGTAGTATCGCTAGCGGGAGTTGGGACGAGCAGTACTTC; CDR3 protein: CASSIASGSWDEQYF
clone size: NA; J gene: TRBJ2-7; V gene: TRBV9; D gene: TRBD2; CDR3 DNA: TGTGCCAGCAGCCCGACTAGCGCAGAAACCCAGCAGTACTTC; CDR3 protein: CASSPTSAETQQYF
clone size: NA; J gene: TRBJ2-2; V gene: TRBV21-1; D gene: NA; CDR3 DNA: TGTGCCAGCAGCCCTTTCCGGCTAGCGGGAAACACCGGGGAGCTGTTTTTT; CDR3 protein: CASSPFRLAGNTGELFF
clone size: NA; J gene: TRBJ2-1; V gene: TRBV5-6; D gene: NA; CDR3 DNA: TGTGCCAGCACACTAAGCTCCTACAATGAGCAGTTCTTC; CDR3 protein: CASTLSSYNEQFF
clone size: NA; J gene: TRBJ2-3; V gene: TRBV5-4; D gene: TRBD2; CDR3 DNA: TGTGCCAGCAGAGAAATTAGCGGGGCTATCACAGATACGCAGTATTTT; CDR3 protein: CASREISGAITDTQYF
clone size: NA; J gene: TRBJ1-1; V gene: TRBV18; D gene: NA; CDR3 DNA: TGTGCCAGCTCACAACTCCAGGGAATTGAGAAAGCTTTCTTT; CDR3 protein: CASSQLQGIEKAFF
clone size: NA; J gene: TRBJ2-7; V gene: TRBV7-8; D gene: TRBD1; CDR3 DNA: TGTGCCAGCAGCTTACTTTTTGGACAGGGTAGTCGGTTAGGCTACGAGCAGTACTTC; CDR3 protein: CASSLLFGQGSRLGYEQYF
clone size: NA; J gene: TRBJ2-2; V gene: TRBV14; D gene: NA; CDR3 DNA: TGTGCCAGCAGCCAAGATCTGCGGGGGGAGCTGTTTTTT; CDR3 protein: CASSQDLRGELFF
clone size: NA; J gene: TRBJ2-7; V gene: TRBV11-2; D gene: NA; CDR3 DNA: TGTGCCAGCAGCTTAAGTGCCTCCACCTACGAGCAGTACTTC; CDR3 protein: CASSLSASTYEQYF
clone size: few; J gene: TRBJ2-1; V gene: TRBV14; D gene: NA; CDR3 DNA: TGTGCCAGCAGCCAAGAGGCTAGCTGGGTCAATGAGCAGTTCTTC; CDR3 protein: CASSQEASWVNEQFF
clone size: NA; J gene: TRBJ1-3; V gene: TRBV19; D gene: TRBD1; CDR3 DNA: TGTGCCAGTAGTGCCACAGGGGCCCCGCCTGGAAACACCATATATTTT; CDR3 protein: CASSATGAPPGNTIYF
clone size: NA; J gene: TRBJ2-3; V gene: TRBV15; D gene: TRBD2; CDR3 DNA: TGTGCCACCAGCAGAGATCTAGCGGGAGCTCGAGATACGCAGTATTTT; CDR3 protein: CATSRDLAGARDTQYF
clone size: NA; J gene: TRBJ2-7; V gene: TRBV9; D gene: NA; CDR3 DNA: TGTGCCAGCAGCGTTGCGAGCGGCCTCTCCTACGAGCAGTACTTC; CDR3 protein: CASSVASGLSYEQYF
clone size: NA; J gene: TRBJ2-7; V gene: TRBV7-9; D gene: TRBD2; CDR3 DNA: TGTGCCAGCAGCTTAGGGCGTCTAGCGGGAGAGGAGCAGTACTTC; CDR3 protein: CASSLGRLAGEEQYF
clone size: NA; J gene: TRBJ2-1; V gene: TRBV5-4; D gene: TRBD2; CDR3 DNA: TGTGCCAGCAGCTTGAGTGTCCCGGGACTAGTGGGTGGCAATGAGCAGTTCTTC; CDR3 protein: CASSLSVPGLVGGNEQFF
clone size: NA; J gene: TRBJ2-7; V gene: TRBV9; D gene: NA; CDR3 DNA: TGTGCCAGCAGCCGTTCCGGGCCCAACGAGCAGTACTTC; CDR3 protein: CASSRSGPNEQYF
clone size: NA; J gene: TRBJ1-2; V gene: TRBV5-1; D gene: TRBD1; CDR3 DNA: TGCGCCAGCAGCTGGGGACAGAACTATGGCTACACCTTC; CDR3 protein: CASSWGQNYGYTF
clone size: NA; J gene: TRBJ2-5; V gene: TRBV27; D gene: NA; CDR3 DNA: TGTGCCAGCAGTTTAAGGGGGCCGGGGGGCGTCCAGAAGGCCCAGTACTTC; CDR3 protein: CASSLRGPGGVQKAQYF
clone size: NA; J gene: TRBJ2-1; V gene: TRBV11-2; D gene: TRBD2; CDR3 DNA: TGTGCCAGCAGCCCAACGACTAGCGGGAGGTACAATGAGCAGTTCTTC; CDR3 protein: CASSPTTSGRYNEQFF
clone size: NA; J gene: TRBJ2-1; V gene: TRBV7-3; D gene: NA; CDR3 DNA: TGTGCCAGCAGCCCCCAGGGGAGCAATGAGCAGTTCTTC; CDR3 protein: CASSPQGSNEQFF
clone size: NA; J gene: TRBJ2-2; V gene: TRBV27; D gene: NA; CDR3 DNA: TGTGCCAGCAGCCAACTAGCCGTTAACACCGGGGAGCTGTTTTTT; CDR3 protein: CASSQLAVNTGELFF
clone size: few; J gene: TRBJ1-1; V gene: TRBV5-6; D gene: NA; CDR3 DNA: TGTGCCAGCAGCTTGGCCCAAGGCAAGAAAGCTTTCTTT; CDR3 protein: CASSLAQGKKAFF
clone size: once; J gene: TRBJ2-7; V gene: TRBV11-2; D gene: NA; CDR3 DNA: TGTGCCAGCAGCTCCGTCTACGAGCAGTACTTC; CDR3 protein: CASSSVYEQYF
clone size: NA; J gene: TRBJ1-3; V gene: TRBV6-6; D gene: NA; CDR3 DNA: TGTGCCAGCAGCGGAGACAGGATCTACTCTGGAAACACCATATATTTT; CDR3 protein: CASSGDRIYSGNTIYF
clone size: NA; J gene: TRBJ2-7; V gene: TRBV13; D gene: NA; CDR3 DNA: TGTGCCAGCAGCCTGAGACTAGTAGGGGCCTACGAGCAGTACTTC; CDR3 protein: CASSLRLVGAYEQYF